This T cell receptor (beta chain) is drawn from a study of human T cells and chemical hapten exposure. Notes on the study in general: The donor cohort had alopecia, so its immune response may not match that of healthy people.

TCRdb reprocessed the RACE reads with MiXCR, giving one entry per CDR3 protein. The sample records 330,000 or so distinct CDR3 sequences, around 6% being singletons. Details on this clonotype: As yet, its antigen is unknown.

Described time point: patch test 2, 6 weeks after DPC sensitization. As to treatment: therapeutic diphenylcyclopropenone sensitization with weekly scalp DPC. V was clipped by 8 bases and J by 7 bases; unmatched bases: 16. The CDR3 has 15 amino acids. The germline gives CDR1 SNHLY, CDR2 FYNNEI. This chain links TRBV2 with TRBJ2-5; 7 nucleotides line up with TRBD1. This receptor was identified in a woman in her late teens or twenties with alopecia areata. Some clones in this sample may be carry-over from other donors' samples. The specimen comprised whole blood, sampled in connection with sensitization to the hapten diphenylcyclopropenone (DPC). CDR3 residues: CASRNRDSQTGTQYF. Written as DNA, the CDR3 is TGTGCCAGCCGTAACAGGGACAGCCAAACGGGGACCCAGTACTTC.